Listed below are T cell receptor beta chains from one sample, sequenced in a study of blood T cell repertoires in COVID-19. Assay used: immunoSEQ multiplex PCR; TCRdb lists only in-frame clones, some missing. The sample records about 370,000 clones, roughly nine tenths being singletons. The material sequenced was PBMCs or T cells enriched from blood (not recorded which). Receptors were obtained from a young man who had recovered from COVID-19. Each CDR3 is given with its conserved first and last residue. A D gene is named only where the DNA matches it firmly. The size of a clone is reported for some rows only, either as once, few or many, or as a class for expanded clones.

V gene	J gene	D gene	clone size	CDR3 DNA	CDR3 protein
TRBV7-9	TRBJ1-1	NA	few	TGTGCCAGCAGCCGAGAAGGGGGCACTGAAGCTTTCTTT	CASSREGGTEAFF
TRBV6-2/TRBV6-3	TRBJ2-7	TRBD1	NA	TGTGCCAGCAGCCCGACAGGGTACGAGCAGTACTTC	CASSPTGYEQYF
TRBV4-2	TRBJ1-1	NA	once	TGTGCCAGCAGCCAAGGGACAGTTAACACTGAAGCTTTCTTT	CASSQGTVNTEAFF
TRBV13	TRBJ2-5	TRBD2	NA	TGTGCCAGCAGCTTATACGGGACTAGCGGGATTTCGTCCCAGTACTTC	CASSLYGTSGISSQYF
TRBV5-6	TRBJ2-2	NA	NA	TGTGCCAGCAGCTTGGTCCACCGGGGAACTAACACCGGGGAGCTGTTTTTT	CASSLVHRGTNTGELFF
TRBV2	TRBJ1-1	TRBD1	NA	TGTGCCAGCAGTGTACAGGGGGCACTCACTGAAGCTTTCTTT	CASSVQGALTEAFF
TRBV28	TRBJ1-2	NA	NA	TGTGCCAGCCGGAGTAACTATGGCTACACCTTC	CASRSNYGYTF
TRBV9	TRBJ2-7	TRBD2	NA	TGTGCCAGCAGCGTAGAGGAGGGGGCTAGCGGGGTAGGCGAGCAGTACTTC	CASSVEEGASGVGEQYF
TRBV4-1	TRBJ2-1	TRBD1	NA	TGCGCCAGCAGCCAGGGGACAGGAACTTACAATGAGCAGTTCTTC	CASSQGTGTYNEQFF
TRBV12-3/TRBV12-4	TRBJ1-1	NA	NA	TGTGCCAGCAGTTCGGGACTCATGGTTGAAGCTTTCTTT	CASSSGLMVEAFF
TRBV5-1	TRBJ2-5	NA	NA	TGCGCCAGCAGTACTACACAGGGAGGGCGAGAGACCCAGTACTTC	CASSTTQGGRETQYF
TRBV18	TRBJ1-5	NA	NA	TGTGCCAGCTCACGGGGGGACGGACAGCCCCAGCATTTT	CASSRGDGQPQHF
TRBV27	TRBJ1-4	NA	NA	TGTGCCAGCAGTTTAGTCGGCAGCGCAACTAATGAAAAACTGTTTTTT	CASSLVGSATNEKLFF
TRBV18	TRBJ1-1	NA	NA	TGTGCCAGCTCACCACGGGCGAGGGATGAAGCTTTCTTT	CASSPRARDEAFF
TRBV10-3	TRBJ2-5	NA	NA	TGTGCCATCAGTGAAGCCAGGGAAGAGACCCAGTACTTC	CAISEAREETQYF